This T cell receptor beta chain was identified in a study of post-analysis software for immune sequencing data. For the study at large: As for disease course, relapsing-remitting, secondary progressive and progressive-relapsing multiple sclerosis were all included. General study points: Same-batch preparations were strongly co-clustered by F measure. Patients had higher frequencies than controls of four to six TRBV segments, including TRBV5-6, TRBV5-1 and TRBV20-1. For normalized Chao1 diversity, multiple sclerosis patients scored significantly lower than controls did.

This clonotype has just a few counts. Its cognate antigen is unknown. TCR beta cDNA libraries had unique molecular identifiers. T cells, roughly 0.85 to 10 million of them, yielded about half a million cDNA molecules. A single record per CDR3 protein comes from TCRdb applying MiXCR to the PCR reads. The table shows almost 700,000 distinct CDR3 sequences, with approximately 59% occurring only once. The CDR3 is 13 residues long. The germline CDR1 and CDR2 sequences are MDHEN and SYDVKM. Between the trimmed V and J ends, which lost 3 bases and 11 bases, there was a span of 16 bases. The specimen was blood. The TCR originated in a girl aged 2 to 9 with multiple sclerosis. The J gene is TRBJ2-5, the V gene TRBV28; D may match TRBD1 or TRBD2 (5 bases each). The chain's CDR3 is CASSFRGPAEQYF. In nucleotides, the CDR3 is TGTGCCAGCAGTTTTCGGGGCCCAGCGGAGCAGTACTTC. Full variable domain (remainder filled in from reference TRBV28 and TRBJ2-5): DVKVTQSSRYLVKRTGEKVFLECVQDMDHENMFWYRQDPGLGLRLIYFSYDVKMKEKGDIPEGYSVSREKKERFSLILESASTNQTSMYLCASSFRGPAEQYFGPGTRLLVL.